The 2 T cell receptor beta chains listed next were all sequenced from one sample in a study of human T cells and chemical hapten exposure. The time point here: patch test 2, 6 weeks after DPC sensitization. Specified treatment: therapeutic diphenylcyclopropenone sensitization with weekly scalp DPC. One entry per CDR3 protein, called by TCRdb with MiXCR from the RACE reads. The sample yields a few hundred thousand distinct CDR3 sequences, about 6% seen once. The specimen was whole blood, collected in connection with sensitization to the hapten diphenylcyclopropenone (DPC). These receptors came from a woman aged 18-35 years with alopecia areata. Some clones in this sample may be carry-over from other donors' samples.

This clonotype was recorded at least ten times. The rearrangement joins TRBV20-1 to TRBJ2-2; maybe TRBD2 (6 bases). The CDR3 consists of 14 residues. V lost 3 bases and J 2 bases, leaving 10 bases between the germline ends. Germline CDR1 reads DFQATT; CDR2 reads SNEGSKA (reference sequence). CDR3 residues: CSASRGSNTGELFF. Written as DNA, the CDR3 is TGCAGTGCTAGTCGGGGGTCCAACACCGGGGAGCTGTTTTTT.

The chain links TRBV18 to TRBJ1-6; 11 bases map to TRBD1. V lost 5 bases, J lost 8 bases, and 17 bases stayed unmatched. The CDR3 totals 19 residues. Germline loops: CDR1 KGHSH, CDR2 LQKENI. CDR3 in DNA: TGTGCCAGCTCAGGACAGGGGGCGCGAAACGAGCAGTTGGATTCACCCCTCCACTTT. Protein product: CASSGQGARNEQLDSPLHF.